One T cell receptor (beta chain) is described in this entry. It has no known antigen specificity. No base qualities exist here, and no much larger clone lies one base off it. The data belong to a study of T cell responses to AZD1222 COVID-19 vaccine (dated by TCRdb to the early 2020s). At the level of the whole study: A total of 230 to 250 trial participants underwent TCR sequencing, of whom 207 received two doses of AZD1222 and 26 received two doses of the MenACWY control vaccine. Trial participants were enrolled into age subgroups of 18-55, 56-69 and 70-plus years, which contained about 150, 28 and 57 TCR-sequenced participants, respectively. Study-wide findings and limitations: Conclusions about previously exposed vaccinees are limited because only five to seven AZD1222 recipients were SARS-CoV-2 seropositive at baseline. Participants were mostly white British and included more females than males, and it was suggested by the authors that clonal diversity may have been underestimated. Because no day 14 peak-response samples were available, the repertoires could be characterized only after the peak T cell response. Nearly half of unique spike-specific TCRs reportedly recognized epitopes outside regions mutated in the B.1.351 and B.1.1.7 variants. The 56-69-year group was small, and its depth increase did not reach significance, likely because of low power. After two AZD1222 doses, both the breadth and the depth of spike-specific TCRs were significantly higher than at day 0 and than in MenACWY recipients. The whole spike protein was spanned by vaccine-associated CD4 TCRs, and dominant responses were seen in regions 160-218 and 743-854.

The meaning of the sample's time point label: about 28 days (+/-7) after the second vaccine dose. The sample's treatment or condition label, in plain terms: meningococcal conjugate vaccine given as trial control. Vaccinee samples were obtained from the UK trials COV001 and COV002, which included a single-blind randomized controlled phase 2/3 trial of AZD1222 (ChAdOx1 nCoV-19) in healthy adults. Trial participant PBMC samples were collected at day 0 and day 28 after the second dose for TCRbeta chain sequencing. The CDR3 regions of human TCRbeta chains were analyzed by immunosequencing. The original pipeline was this. Repertoire TCRs were matched against a reference library of SARS-CoV-2-specific TCRs generated with the MIRA antigen-specificity platform. Breadth was defined as the fraction of unique TCRs that were SARS-CoV-2-associated, and depth was defined as the fraction of total T cells that were SARS-CoV-2-associated. Using the MIRA data, each spike-specific TCR was mapped to the spike region that the TCR reacts to and placed in a CD4 or CD8 class. Log10-transformed breadth and depth values were compared by one-way ANOVA with Sidak's multiple comparisons tests. TCRdb stores this immuneACCESS table with in-frame sequences only. Part of the clones is absent; in the studies checked, under half of the shortfall reflects unresolved V genes, and no reason is known for the rest. Clone size and V and J calls were adopted from that table, with D and trimming inferred from the DNA. The sample table lists over 150,000 clones, around 93% of them with a count of one. The top ten constitute approximately 0.98% of the sample.

The clonotype originates from an adult who received the MenACWY meningococcal vaccine as a control. This specimen was peripheral blood, taken 28 days after the second dose of the MenACWY control vaccine.

The DNA reads TGTGCCAGCAGCCAAGGTGCGTCGGCAGGGGCATATTTT. Its coded protein is CASSQGASAGAYF. The chain couples TRBV4-2 to TRBJ1-3; TRBD1 is a weak D gene call, 6 bases matching. V lost 1 base and J lost 15 bases; the stretch between them is 16 bases long. Per the germline V gene, LGHNA is the CDR1 and YNFKEQ is the CDR2. The CDR3 spans 13 residues, from the cysteine through the phenylalanine. Only the CDR3 part of the read is kept: 39 bases, read in frame from the first base.